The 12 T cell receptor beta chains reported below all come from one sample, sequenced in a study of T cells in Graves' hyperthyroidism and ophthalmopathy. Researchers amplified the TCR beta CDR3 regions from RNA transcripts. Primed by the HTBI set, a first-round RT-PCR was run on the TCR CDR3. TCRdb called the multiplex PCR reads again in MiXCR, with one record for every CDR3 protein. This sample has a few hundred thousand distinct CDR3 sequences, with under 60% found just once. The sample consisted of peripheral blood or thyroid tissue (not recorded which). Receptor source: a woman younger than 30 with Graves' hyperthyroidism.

CDR3: CATSSRESETQYF. CDR3 nucleotides: TGTGCCACCAGTTCCAGGGAATCAGAGACCCAGTACTTC. V gene TRBV24-1 combines with J gene TRBJ2-5, with D perhaps TRBD1 (5 bases). The length of the CDR3 is 13 residues. Per the germline V gene, CDR1 is KGHDR and CDR2 is SFDVKD. Trimming pared 6 bases from V and 4 bases from J, leaving 11 bases between.

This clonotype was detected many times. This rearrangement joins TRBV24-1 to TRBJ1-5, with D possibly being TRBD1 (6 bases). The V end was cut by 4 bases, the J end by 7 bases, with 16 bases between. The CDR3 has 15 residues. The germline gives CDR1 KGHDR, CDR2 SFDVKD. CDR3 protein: CATSEPTGVGQPQHF. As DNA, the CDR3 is TGTGCCACCAGTGAGCCGACAGGAGTCGGACAGCCCCAGCATTTT.

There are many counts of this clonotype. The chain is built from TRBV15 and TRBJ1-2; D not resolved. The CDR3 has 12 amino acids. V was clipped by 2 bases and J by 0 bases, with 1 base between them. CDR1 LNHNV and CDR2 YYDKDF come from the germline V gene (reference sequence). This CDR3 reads CATSRPNYGYTF. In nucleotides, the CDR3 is TGTGCCACCAGCAGACCTAACTATGGCTACACCTTC.

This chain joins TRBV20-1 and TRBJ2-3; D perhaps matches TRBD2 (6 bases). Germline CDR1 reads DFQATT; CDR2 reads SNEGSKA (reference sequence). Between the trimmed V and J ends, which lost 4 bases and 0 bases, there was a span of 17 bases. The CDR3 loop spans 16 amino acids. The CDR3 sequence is CSAKIGGSGSTDTQYF. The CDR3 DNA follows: TGCAGTGCTAAGATCGGGGGTTCAGGAAGCACAGATACGCAGTATTTT.

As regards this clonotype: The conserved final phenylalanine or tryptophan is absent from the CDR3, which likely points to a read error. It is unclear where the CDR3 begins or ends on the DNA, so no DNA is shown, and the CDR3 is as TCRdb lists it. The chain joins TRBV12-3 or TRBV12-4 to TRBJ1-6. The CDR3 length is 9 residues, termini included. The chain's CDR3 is CASSSELNY.

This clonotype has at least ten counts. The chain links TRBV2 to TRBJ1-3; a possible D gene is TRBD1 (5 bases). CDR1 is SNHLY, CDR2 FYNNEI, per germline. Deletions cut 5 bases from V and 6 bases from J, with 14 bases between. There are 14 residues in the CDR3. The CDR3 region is CASSSPGTPNTIYF. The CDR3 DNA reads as TGTGCCAGCAGTTCCCCCGGGACGCCAAACACCATATATTTT. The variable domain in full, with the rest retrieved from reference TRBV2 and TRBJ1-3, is EPEVTQTPSHQVTQMGQEVILRCVPISNHLYFYWYRQILGQKVEFLVSFYNNEISEKSEIFDDQFSVERPDGSNFTLKIRSTKLEDSAMYFCASSSPGTPNTIYFGEGSWLTVV.

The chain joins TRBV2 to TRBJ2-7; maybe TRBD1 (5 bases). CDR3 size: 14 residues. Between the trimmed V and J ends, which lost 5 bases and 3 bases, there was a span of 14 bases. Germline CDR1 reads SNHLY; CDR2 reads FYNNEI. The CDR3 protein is CASSFSSDIYEQYF. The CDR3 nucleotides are TGTGCCAGCAGTTTCTCATCGGACATCTACGAGCAGTACTTC.

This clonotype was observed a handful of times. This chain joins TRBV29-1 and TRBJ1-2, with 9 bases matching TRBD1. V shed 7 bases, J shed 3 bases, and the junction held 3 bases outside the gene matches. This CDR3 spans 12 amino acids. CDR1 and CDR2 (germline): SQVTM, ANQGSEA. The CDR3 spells CSAWTGDYGYTF. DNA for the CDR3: TGCAGCGCCTGGACAGGGGACTATGGCTACACCTTC.

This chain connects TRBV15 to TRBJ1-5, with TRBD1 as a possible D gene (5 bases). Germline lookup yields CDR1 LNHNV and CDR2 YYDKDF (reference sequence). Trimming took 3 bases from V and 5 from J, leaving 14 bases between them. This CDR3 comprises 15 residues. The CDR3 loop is CATSSALDIYQPQHF. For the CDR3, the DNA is TGTGCCACCAGCAGTGCTCTGGACATTTATCAGCCCCAGCATTTT.

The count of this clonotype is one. CDR3 region: CASSTNYGLTF. The CDR3 DNA is TGTGCCAGCAGTACCAACTATGGCCTCACCTTC. This sequence joins TRBV6-5 and TRBJ1-2; no clear D gene. CDR1 and CDR2 (germline): MNHEY, SVGAGI. V lost 5 bases and J 13 bases, leaving 14 bases between the germline ends. There are 11 residues in the CDR3.

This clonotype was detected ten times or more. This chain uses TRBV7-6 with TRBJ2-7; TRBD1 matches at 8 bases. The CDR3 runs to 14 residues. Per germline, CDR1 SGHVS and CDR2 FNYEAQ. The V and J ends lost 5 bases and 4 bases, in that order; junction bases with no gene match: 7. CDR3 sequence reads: CASSDRTGHYEQYF. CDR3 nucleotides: TGTGCCAGCAGCGACCGGACAGGGCATTACGAGCAGTACTTC.

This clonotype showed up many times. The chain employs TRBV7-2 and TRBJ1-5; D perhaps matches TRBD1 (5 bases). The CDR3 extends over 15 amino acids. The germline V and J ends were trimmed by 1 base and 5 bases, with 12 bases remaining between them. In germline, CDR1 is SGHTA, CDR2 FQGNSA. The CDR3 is CASSLEGSGDQPQHF. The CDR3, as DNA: TGTGCCAGCAGCTTAGAGGGGAGCGGGGATCAGCCCCAGCATTTT.